The 8 T cell receptor beta chains in this list originate from one sample, sequenced in a study of T cell responses to AZD1222 COVID-19 vaccine. Some clones are missing from TCRdb's copy, which holds only in-frame ones; the method was immunoSEQ multiplex PCR. The data show over 100,000 clones, over 75% seen once. Sequenced material: peripheral blood, taken on day 0 of AZD1222 vaccination. The receptors originated from an adult in good health.

This sequence joins TRBV2 and TRBJ2-5, with D hard to call. Trimming pared 2 bases from V and 7 bases from J, leaving 5 bases between. The CDR3 contains 11 residues. CDR1 is SNHLY and CDR2 is FYNNEI in the germline V gene. The CDR3, as DNA: TGTGCCAGCAGTGAATATGGGACCCAGTACTTC. Translating it yields CASSEYGTQYF.

The chain joins TRBV19 to TRBJ1-6; D is unclear. This CDR3 is 13 amino acids long. V lost 2 bases and J 12 bases, leaving 11 bases between the germline ends. CDR1 and CDR2 (germline): LNHDA, SQIVND (reference sequence). The CDR3 loop reads CASSIRESLPLHF. The CDR3 coding sequence is TGTGCCAGTAGTATAAGGGAATCCCTACCCCTCCACTTT.

This chain uses TRBV5-1 with TRBJ2-3; 10 bases map to TRBD1. CDR3 size: 16 residues. The germline V gene has CDR1 SGHRS and CDR2 YFSETQ. The J segment lost 6 bases and the V segment lost 3 bases, leaving 10 bases of the junction unmatched. For the CDR3, the DNA is TGCGCCAGCAGCTCAGCCGGGACAGGGGTTGGCGATACGCAGTATTTT. This sequence encodes CASSSAGTGVGDTQYF.

The chain has TRBV6-5 and TRBJ2-2; TRBD1 is a possible D gene (5 bases). The CDR3 extends over 15 amino acids. V lost 6 bases, J lost 7 bases, and 18 bases lay in between. The germline gives CDR1 MNHEY, CDR2 SVGAGI. CDR3 sequence (DNA): TGTGCCAGCAGCCTACAGGCCCGGTATGGCGGGGAGCTGTTTTTT. It specifies CASSLQARYGGELFF.

The chain is built from TRBV27 and TRBJ1-5; D is unresolved. The CDR3 is made up of 17 amino acids. Germline V gives CDR1 MNHEY, CDR2 SMNVEV (reference sequence). Trimming stripped 5 bases from V and 0 bases from J, with 17 bases between. CDR3 DNA: TGTGCCAGCAGTCCCTCCTGGGTGGAAATTAGCAATCAGCCCCAGCATTTT. This encodes CASSPSWVEISNQPQHF.

DNA of the CDR3: TGTGCCAGCAGCCCCGGGCAGACTCCACAGGGGGCCGGCTATGGCTACACCTTC. This codes for CASSPGQTPQGAGYGYTF. V gene TRBV5-5 combines with J gene TRBJ1-2; 9 positions match TRBD1. V lost 4 bases and J lost 4; bases outside the gene matches: 17. CDR1 SGHKS and CDR2 YYEKEE come from the germline V gene (reference sequence). The CDR3 sequence is 18 residues long.

The chain is built from TRBV7-9 and TRBJ1-2; tentative D call: TRBD1 (6 bases). V lost 4 bases and J lost 7, with 10 bases in between. CDR1 SEHNR and CDR2 FQNEAQ come from the germline V gene (reference sequence). The length of the CDR3 is 12 residues. The CDR3 nucleotides read TGTGCCAGCAGCTCGGGGGCTGGTGGCTACACCTTC. Protein product: CASSSGAGGYTF. The whole variable domain, remainder taken from reference TRBV7-9 and TRBJ1-2, is DTGVSQNPRHKITKRGQNVTFRCDPISEHNRLYWYRQTLGQGPEFLTYFQNEAQLEKSRLLSDRFSAERPKGSFSTLEIQRTEQGDSAMYLCASSSGAGGYTFGSGTRLTVV.

This clone was recorded once. The chain carries TRBV6-5 and TRBJ2-7; 9 bases line up with TRBD1. The CDR3 extends over 14 amino acids. Germline loops: CDR1 MNHEY, CDR2 SVGAGI. Germline trimming cut 6 bases from V and 3 bases from J; bases unmatched to any gene: 6. The CDR3 is CASRKTGGLYEQYF. The DNA of the CDR3 is TGTGCCAGCAGAAAAACAGGGGGCCTCTACGAGCAGTACTTC.